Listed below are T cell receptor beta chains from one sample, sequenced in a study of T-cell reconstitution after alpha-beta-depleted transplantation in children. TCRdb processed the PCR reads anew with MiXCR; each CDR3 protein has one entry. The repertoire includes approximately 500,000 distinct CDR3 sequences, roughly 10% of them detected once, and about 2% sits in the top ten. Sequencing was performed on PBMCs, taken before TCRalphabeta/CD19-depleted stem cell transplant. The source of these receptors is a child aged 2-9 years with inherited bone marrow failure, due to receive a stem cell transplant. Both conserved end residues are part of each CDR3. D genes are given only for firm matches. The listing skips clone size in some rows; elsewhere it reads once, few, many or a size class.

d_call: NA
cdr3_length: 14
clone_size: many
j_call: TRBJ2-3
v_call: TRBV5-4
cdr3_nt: TGTGCCAGCGCAGGAGGGAGAGGGCAAGATACGCAGTATTTT
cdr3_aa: CASAGGRGQDTQYF

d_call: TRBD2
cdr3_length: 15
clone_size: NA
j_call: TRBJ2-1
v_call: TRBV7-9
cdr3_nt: TGTGCCAGCAGCTTCGGCGGGAGGTCATACAATGAGCAGTTCTTC
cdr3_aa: CASSFGGRSYNEQFF

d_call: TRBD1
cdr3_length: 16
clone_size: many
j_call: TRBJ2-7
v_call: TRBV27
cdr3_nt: TGTGCCAGCAGTAACACCCGGGACAGGGGGCTCTACGAGCAGTACTTC
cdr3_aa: CASSNTRDRGLYEQYF

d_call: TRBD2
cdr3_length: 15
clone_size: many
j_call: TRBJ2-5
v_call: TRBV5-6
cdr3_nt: TGTGCCAGCAGCTTTCTAGCGGGAGTCGTTGAGACCCAGTACTTC
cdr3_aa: CASSFLAGVVETQYF

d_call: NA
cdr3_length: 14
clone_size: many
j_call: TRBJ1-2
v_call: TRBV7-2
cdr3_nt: TGTGCCAGCAGCCTCCGGGACGGCCCCTATGGCTACACCTTC
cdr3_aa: CASSLRDGPYGYTF

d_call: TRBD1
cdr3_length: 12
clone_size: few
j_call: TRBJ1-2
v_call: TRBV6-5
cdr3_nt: TGTGCCAGCAGGGGGGACAGCTATGGCTACACCTTC
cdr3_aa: CASRGDSYGYTF

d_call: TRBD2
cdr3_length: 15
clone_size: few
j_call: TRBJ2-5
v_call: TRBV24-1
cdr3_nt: TGTGCCACCAGTGATGCGGGGGGCAACCAAGAGACCCAGTACTTC
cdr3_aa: CATSDAGGNQETQYF

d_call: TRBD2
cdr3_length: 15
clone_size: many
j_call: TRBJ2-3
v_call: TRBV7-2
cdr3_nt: TGTGCCAGCAGTAGTAGCGGGTCCCCCGGAGGGACGCAGTATTTT
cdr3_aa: CASSSSGSPGGTQYF

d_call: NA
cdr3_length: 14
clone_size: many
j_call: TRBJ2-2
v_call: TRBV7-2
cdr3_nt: TGTGCCAGCAGCTCGCGGAATTGGGCCGGGGAGCTGTTTTTT
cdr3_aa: CASSSRNWAGELFF

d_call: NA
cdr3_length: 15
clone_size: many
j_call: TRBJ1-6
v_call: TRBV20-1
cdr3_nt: TGCAGTGCTAGTAGGCAGACAGTGTATAATTCACCCCTCCACTTT
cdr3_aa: CSASRQTVYNSPLHF

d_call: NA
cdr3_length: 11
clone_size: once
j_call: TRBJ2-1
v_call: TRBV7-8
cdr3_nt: TGTGCCACCGGCGTGGGTAATGAGCAGTTCTTC
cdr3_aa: CATGVGNEQFF

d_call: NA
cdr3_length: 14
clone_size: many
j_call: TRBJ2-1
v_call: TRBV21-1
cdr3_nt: TGTGCCAGCGGAGGACTAGCCACCCCGAATGAGCAGTTCTTC
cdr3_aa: CASGGLATPNEQFF

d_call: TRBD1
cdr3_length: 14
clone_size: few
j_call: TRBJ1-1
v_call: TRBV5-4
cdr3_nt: TGTGCCAGCAGCTGGGGACAGGGAAACACTGAAGCTTTCTTT
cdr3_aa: CASSWGQGNTEAFF

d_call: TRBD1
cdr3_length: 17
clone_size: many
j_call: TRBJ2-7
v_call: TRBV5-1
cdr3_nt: TGCGCCAGCAGCTTGTTAGTGGGAGCCCAGGGGGACTACGAGCAGTACTTC
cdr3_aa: CASSLLVGAQGDYEQYF

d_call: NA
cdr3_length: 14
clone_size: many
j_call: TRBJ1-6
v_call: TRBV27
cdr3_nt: TGTGCCAGCAGTTTCGGGGTCGGGAACTCACCCCTCCACTTT
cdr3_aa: CASSFGVGNSPLHF

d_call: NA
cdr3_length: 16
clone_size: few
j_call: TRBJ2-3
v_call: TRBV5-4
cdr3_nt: TGTGCCAGCAGCTTGGCCGTGAGCCCCCCCACAGATACGCAGTATTTT
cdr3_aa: CASSLAVSPPTDTQYF

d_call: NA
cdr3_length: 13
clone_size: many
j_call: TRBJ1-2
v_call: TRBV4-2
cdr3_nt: TGTGCCAGCAGCAAAGACACTACCTATGGCTACACCTTC
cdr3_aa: CASSKDTTYGYTF

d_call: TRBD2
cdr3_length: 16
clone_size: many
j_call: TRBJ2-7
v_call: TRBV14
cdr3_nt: TGTGCCAGCAGCCGCCGACTAGCGCAGATTACCTACGAGCAGTACTTC
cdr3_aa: CASSRRLAQITYEQYF

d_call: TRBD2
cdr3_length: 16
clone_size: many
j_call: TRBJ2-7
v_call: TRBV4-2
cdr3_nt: TGTGCCAGCAGCCAAACAGCGGGAGGCCCTCCTCTCGAGCAGTACTTC
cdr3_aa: CASSQTAGGPPLEQYF

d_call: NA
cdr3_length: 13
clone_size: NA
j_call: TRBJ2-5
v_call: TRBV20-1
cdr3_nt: TGCAGTGCTAGAGATTCCCCCCGGGAGACCCAGTACTTC
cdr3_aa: CSARDSPRETQYF

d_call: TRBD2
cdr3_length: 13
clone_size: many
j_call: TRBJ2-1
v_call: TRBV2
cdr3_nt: TGTGCCAGCAAGGGAGGGGCTTACAATGAGCAGTTCTTC
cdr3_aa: CASKGGAYNEQFF

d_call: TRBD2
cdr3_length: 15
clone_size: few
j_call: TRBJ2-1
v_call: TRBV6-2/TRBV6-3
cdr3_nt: TGTGCCAGCAGTTACGGGACTAGCGGGAGGTATGAGCAGTTCTTC
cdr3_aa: CASSYGTSGRYEQFF

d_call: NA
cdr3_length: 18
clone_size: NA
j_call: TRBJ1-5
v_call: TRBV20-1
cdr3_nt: TGCAGTGCTAGAGATACCGGACAGCGAATTTATAGCAATCAGCCCCAGCATTTT
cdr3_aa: CSARDTGQRIYSNQPQHF

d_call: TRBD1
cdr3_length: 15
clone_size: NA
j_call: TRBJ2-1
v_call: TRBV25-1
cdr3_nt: TGTGCCAGCAGTGAATTCAGGGGGCTTTACAATGAGCAGTTCTTC
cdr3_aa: CASSEFRGLYNEQFF

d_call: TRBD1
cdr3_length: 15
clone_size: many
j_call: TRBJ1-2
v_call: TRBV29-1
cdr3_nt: TGCAGCGCCGACCTAGAGACAGGGACTGGCTATGGCTACACCTTC
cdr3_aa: CSADLETGTGYGYTF

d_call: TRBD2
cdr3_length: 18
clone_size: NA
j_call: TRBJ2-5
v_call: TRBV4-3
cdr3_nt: TGCGCCAGCAGCCAGGGGGTTCGGGCTAGCGGACCCCAAGAGACCCAGTACTTC
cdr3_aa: CASSQGVRASGPQETQYF

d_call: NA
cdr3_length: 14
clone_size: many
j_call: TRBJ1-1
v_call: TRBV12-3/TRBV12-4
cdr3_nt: TGTGCCAGCAGTTTCAACACAGGGATGGGTGAAGCTTTCTTT
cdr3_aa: CASSFNTGMGEAFF

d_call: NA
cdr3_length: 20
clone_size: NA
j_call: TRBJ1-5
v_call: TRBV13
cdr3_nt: TGTGCCAGCAGCTTAGTTATCCGGGACAAAGTTCCCAATAGCAATCAGCCCCAGCATTTT
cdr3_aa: CASSLVIRDKVPNSNQPQHF

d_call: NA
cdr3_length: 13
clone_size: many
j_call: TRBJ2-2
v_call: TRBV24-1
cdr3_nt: TGTGCCACCAGTGATTTGCCAGCCGGGGAGCTGTTTTTT
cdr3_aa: CATSDLPAGELFF

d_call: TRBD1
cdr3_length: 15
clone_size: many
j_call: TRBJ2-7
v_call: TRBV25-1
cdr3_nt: TGTGCCAGCAGTGAATTCATTGGACAGGGAAGCGAGCAGTACTTC
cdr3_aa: CASSEFIGQGSEQYF

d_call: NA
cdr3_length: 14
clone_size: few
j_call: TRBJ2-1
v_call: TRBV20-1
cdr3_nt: TGCAGTGCTAGATACGTGGGAGACGCCAATGAGCAGTTCTTC
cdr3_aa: CSARYVGDANEQFF

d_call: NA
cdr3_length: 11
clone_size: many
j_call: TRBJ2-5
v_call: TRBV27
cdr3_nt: TGTGCCAGCAGCCTCGGGGGGACCCAGTACTTC
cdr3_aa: CASSLGGTQYF

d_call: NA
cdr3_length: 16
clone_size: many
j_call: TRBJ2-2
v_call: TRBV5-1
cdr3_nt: TGCGCCAGCAGCTTGGGGGCTACGACGAACACCGGGGAGCTGTTTTTT
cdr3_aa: CASSLGATTNTGELFF

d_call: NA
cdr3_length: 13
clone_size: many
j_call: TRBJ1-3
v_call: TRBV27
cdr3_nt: TGTGCCTCTGACGGCGGCTCTGGAAACACCATATATTTT
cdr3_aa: CASDGGSGNTIYF

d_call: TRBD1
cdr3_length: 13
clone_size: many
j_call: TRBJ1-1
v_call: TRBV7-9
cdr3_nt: TGTGCCAGCAGGATACAGGGGGCCCCTGAAGCTTTCTTT
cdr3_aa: CASRIQGAPEAFF

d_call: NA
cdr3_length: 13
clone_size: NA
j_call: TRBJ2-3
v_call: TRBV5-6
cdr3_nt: TGTGCCAGCAGCGCCGTAGGCACAGATACGCAGTATTTT
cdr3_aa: CASSAVGTDTQYF

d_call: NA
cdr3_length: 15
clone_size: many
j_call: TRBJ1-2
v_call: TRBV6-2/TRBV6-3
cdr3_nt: TGTGCCAGCAGTTACGTCTGGACTACCTCTTATGGCTACACCTTC
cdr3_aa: CASSYVWTTSYGYTF

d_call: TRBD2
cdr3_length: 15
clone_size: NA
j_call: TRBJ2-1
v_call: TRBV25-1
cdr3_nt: TGTGCCAGCGATCGGGCGGGAGGGACCTACAATGAGCAGTTCTTC
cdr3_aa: CASDRAGGTYNEQFF

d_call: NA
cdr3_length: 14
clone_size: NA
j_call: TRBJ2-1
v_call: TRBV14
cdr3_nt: TGTGCCAGCAGCCAAGCACTAGCTGGAAATGAGCAGTTCTTC
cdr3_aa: CASSQALAGNEQFF

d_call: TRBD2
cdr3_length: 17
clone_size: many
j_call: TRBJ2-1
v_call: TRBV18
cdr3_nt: TGTGCCAGCTCACCGTTGGGACTAGCGGGAGCCTACAATGAGCAGTTCTTC
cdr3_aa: CASSPLGLAGAYNEQFF

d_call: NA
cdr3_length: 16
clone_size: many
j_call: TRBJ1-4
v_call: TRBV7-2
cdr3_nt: TGTGCCAGCAGCCCCGGTGGCAGTCCAACTAATGAAAAACTGTTTTTT
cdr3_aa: CASSPGGSPTNEKLFF

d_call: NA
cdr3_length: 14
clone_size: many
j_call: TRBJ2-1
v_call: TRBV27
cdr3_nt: TGTGCCAGCAGTTTAACAGGGTCGGGGGAAACCCAGTTCTTC
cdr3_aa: CASSLTGSGETQFF

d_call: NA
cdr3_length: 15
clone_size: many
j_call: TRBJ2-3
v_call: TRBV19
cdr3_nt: TGTGCCAGTAATACGGCTAGCAGGAGCACAGATACGCAGTATTTT
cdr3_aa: CASNTASRSTDTQYF

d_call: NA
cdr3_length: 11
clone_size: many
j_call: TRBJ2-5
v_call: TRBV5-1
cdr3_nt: TGCGCCAGCAGAAGGGAAGAGACCCAGTACTTC
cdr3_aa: CASRREETQYF

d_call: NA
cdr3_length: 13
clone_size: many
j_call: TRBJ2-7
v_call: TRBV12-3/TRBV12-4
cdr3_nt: TGTGCCAGCAGTAAGGGACATAACTACGAGCAGTACTTC
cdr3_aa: CASSKGHNYEQYF

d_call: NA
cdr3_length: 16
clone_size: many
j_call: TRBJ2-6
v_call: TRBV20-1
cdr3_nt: TGCAGTGCCGGCCTCAGTCAGTTCTCTGGGGCCAACGTCCTGACTTTC
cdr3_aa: CSAGLSQFSGANVLTF

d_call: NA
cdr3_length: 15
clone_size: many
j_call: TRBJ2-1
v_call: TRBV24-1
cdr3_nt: TGTGCCACCAGTGATTCGCCCCAGTCCAGGGATGAGCAGTTCTTC
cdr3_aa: CATSDSPQSRDEQFF

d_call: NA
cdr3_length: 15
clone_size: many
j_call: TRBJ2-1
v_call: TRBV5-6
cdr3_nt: TGTGCCAGCAGCCCACCTCTGCGGGACTACAATGAGCAGTTCTTC
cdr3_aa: CASSPPLRDYNEQFF

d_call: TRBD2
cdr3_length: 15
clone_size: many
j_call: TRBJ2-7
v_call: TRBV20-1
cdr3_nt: TGCAGTGCTAGAGATGGGACTAGCGGGGCAAGGGAGCAGTACTTC
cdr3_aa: CSARDGTSGAREQYF

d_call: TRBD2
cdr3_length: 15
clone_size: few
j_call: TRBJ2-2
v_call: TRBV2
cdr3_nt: TGTGCCAGCATCAAGGCGGGGGGCGAGACCGGGGAGCTGTTTTTT
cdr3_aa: CASIKAGGETGELFF

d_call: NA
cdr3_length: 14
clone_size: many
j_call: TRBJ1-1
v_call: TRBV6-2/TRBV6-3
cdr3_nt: TGTGCCAGCAGTTCCCTCCAAGCGAACACTGAAGCTTTCTTT
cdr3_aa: CASSSLQANTEAFF